Here is one T cell receptor (beta chain) with its context. These data originate in a study of T cell changes during pregnancy in multiple sclerosis. TCRdb's copy holds only in-frame clones and misses some; the assay was immunoSEQ multiplex PCR. The profile covers 55,000 to 65,000 clones, with 93% appearing a single time and about 1.8% taken by the ten largest. The sequencing used peripheral blood, collected after pregnancy. This clonotype was sampled from a female donor with multiple sclerosis, enrolled in a pregnancy study.

For the CDR3, the DNA is TGTGCCAGCAGCTTAGCGGCAGGGGGCGACCATGAAAAACTGTTTTTT. This encodes CASSLAAGGDHEKLFF. The V call is TRBV7-9, the J call TRBJ1-4, with 8 bases matching TRBD1. The CDR3 has 16 amino acids. The V segment lost 0 bases and the J segment 6 bases; nucleotides outside the gene matches: 6. Looked up from germline, CDR1 is SEHNR and CDR2 is FQNEAQ (reference sequence).